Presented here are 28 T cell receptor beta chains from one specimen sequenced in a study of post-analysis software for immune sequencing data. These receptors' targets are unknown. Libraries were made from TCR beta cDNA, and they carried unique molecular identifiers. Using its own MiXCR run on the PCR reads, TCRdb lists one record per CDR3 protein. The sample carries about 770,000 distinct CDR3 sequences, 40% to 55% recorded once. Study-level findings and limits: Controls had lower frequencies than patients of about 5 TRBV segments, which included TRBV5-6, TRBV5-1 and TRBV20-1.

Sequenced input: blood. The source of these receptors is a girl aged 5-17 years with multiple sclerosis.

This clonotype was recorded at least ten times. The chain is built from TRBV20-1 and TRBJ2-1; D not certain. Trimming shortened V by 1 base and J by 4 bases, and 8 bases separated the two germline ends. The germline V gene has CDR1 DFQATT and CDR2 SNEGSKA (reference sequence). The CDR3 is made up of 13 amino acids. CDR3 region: CSARGGSYNEQFF. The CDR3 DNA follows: TGCAGTGCTAGAGGCGGAAGTTACAATGAGCAGTTCTTC.

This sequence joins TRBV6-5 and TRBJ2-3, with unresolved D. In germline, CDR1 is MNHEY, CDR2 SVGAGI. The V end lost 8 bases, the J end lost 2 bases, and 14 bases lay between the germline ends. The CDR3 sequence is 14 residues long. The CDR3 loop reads CASRRQLDTDTQYF. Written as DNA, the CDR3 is TGTGCCAGCCGAAGGCAGCTCGACACAGATACGCAGTATTTT.

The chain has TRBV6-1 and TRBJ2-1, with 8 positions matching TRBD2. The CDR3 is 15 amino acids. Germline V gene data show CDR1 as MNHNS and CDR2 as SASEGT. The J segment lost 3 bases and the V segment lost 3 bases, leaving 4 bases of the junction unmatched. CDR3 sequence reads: CASSEGGLVYNEQFF. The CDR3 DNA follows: TGTGCCAGCAGTGAGGGGGGACTAGTCTACAATGAGCAGTTCTTC.

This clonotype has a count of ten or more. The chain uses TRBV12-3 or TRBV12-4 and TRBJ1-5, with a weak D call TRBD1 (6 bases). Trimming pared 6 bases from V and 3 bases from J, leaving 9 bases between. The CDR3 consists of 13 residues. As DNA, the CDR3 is TGTGCCAGCAGCCGGACAGACAATCAGCCCCAGCATTTT. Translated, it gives CASSRTDNQPQHF.

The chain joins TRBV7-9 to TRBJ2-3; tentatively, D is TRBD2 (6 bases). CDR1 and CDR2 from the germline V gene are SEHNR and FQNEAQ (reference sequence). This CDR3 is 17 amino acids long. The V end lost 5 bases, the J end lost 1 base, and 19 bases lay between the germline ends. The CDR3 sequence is CASSVGGGAGGTDTQYF. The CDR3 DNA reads TGTGCCAGCAGCGTAGGAGGAGGGGCCGGGGGCACAGATACGCAGTATTTT.

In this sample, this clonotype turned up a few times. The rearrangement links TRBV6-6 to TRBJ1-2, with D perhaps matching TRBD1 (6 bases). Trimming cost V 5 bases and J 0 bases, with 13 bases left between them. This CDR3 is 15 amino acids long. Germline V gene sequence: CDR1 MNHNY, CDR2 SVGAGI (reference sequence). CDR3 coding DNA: TGTGCCAGCAGTACGCCAGGGGAGACTAACTATGGCTACACCTTC. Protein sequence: CASSTPGETNYGYTF.

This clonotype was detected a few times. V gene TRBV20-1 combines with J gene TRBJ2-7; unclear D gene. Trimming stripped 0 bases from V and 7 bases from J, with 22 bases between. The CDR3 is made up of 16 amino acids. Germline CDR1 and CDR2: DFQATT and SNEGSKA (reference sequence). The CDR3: CSARDEYPSSYNEQYF. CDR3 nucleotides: TGCAGTGCTAGAGATGAGTATCCGAGCTCCTACAATGAGCAGTACTTC.

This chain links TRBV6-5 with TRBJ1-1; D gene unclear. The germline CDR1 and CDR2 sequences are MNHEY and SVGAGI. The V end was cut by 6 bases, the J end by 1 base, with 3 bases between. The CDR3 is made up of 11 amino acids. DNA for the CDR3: TGTGCCAGCAGGGCGAACACTGAAGCTTTCTTT. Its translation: CASRANTEAFF.

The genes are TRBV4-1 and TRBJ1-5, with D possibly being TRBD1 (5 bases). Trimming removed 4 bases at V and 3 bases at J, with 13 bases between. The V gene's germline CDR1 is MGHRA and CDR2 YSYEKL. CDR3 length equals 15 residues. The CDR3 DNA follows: TGCGCCAGCAGCCCCTATGACAGCGACAATCAGCCCCAGCATTTT. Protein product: CASSPYDSDNQPQHF.

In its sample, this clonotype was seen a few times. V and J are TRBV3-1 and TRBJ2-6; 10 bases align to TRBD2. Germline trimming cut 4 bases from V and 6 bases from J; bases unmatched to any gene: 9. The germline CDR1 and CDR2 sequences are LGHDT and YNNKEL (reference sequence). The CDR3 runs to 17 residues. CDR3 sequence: CASSRLAGFGMANVLTF. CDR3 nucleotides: TGTGCCAGCAGCCGACTAGCGGGTTTTGGTATGGCCAACGTCCTGACTTTC.

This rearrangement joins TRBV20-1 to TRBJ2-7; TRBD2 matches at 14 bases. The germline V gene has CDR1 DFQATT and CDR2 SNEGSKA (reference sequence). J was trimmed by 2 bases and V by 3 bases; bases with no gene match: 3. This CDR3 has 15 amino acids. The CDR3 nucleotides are TGCAGTGCTAGGAAGGGACTAGCGGGAGCCTACGAGCAGTACTTC. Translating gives CSARKGLAGAYEQYF.

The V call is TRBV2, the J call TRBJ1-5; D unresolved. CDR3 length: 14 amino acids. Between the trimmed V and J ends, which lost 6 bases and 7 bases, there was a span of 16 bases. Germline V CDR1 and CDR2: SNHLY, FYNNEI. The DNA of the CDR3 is TGTGCCAGCAGCGCTCAGCGTCCCCCACAGCCCCAGCATTTT. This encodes CASSAQRPPQPQHF.

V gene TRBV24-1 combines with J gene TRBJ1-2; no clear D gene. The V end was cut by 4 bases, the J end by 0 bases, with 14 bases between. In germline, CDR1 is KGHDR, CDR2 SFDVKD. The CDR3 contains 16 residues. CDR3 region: CATSDRPGRSNYGYTF. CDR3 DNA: TGTGCCACCAGTGACCGCCCAGGCCGCTCTAACTATGGCTACACCTTC.

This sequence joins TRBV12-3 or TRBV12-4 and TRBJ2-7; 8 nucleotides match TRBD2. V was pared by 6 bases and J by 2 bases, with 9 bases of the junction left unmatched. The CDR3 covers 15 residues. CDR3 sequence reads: CASRGLAGDTYEQYF. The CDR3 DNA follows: TGTGCCAGCAGGGGCCTAGCGGGCGACACCTACGAGCAGTACTTC.

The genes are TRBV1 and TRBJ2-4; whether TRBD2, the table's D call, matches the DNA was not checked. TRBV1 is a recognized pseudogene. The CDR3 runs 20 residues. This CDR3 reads CTSGRRLAKLAGGAKNIQYF. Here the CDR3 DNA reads TGCACCAGCGGCCGACGTTTGGCAAAGCTAGCGGGAGGAGCCAAAAACATTCAGTACTTC.

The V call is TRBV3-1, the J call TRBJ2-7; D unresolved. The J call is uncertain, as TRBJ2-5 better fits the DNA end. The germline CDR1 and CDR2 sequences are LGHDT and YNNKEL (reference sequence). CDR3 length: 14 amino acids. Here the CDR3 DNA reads TGTGCCAGCAGCCAAGCGGCAGTCGGAGAGACCCAGTACTTC. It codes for CASSQAAVGETQYF.

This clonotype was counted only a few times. In DNA form, the CDR3 reads TGTGCCATCAGACCGGACAGACTTAATGAAAAACTGTTTTTT. This codes for CAIRPDRLNEKLFF. The V and J genes are TRBV10-3 and TRBJ1-4, with D possibly TRBD1 on 6 matching bases. V was shortened by 6 bases and J by 4 bases, with 12 bases between the two germline ends. Germline CDR1 and CDR2: ENHRY and SYGVKD. The CDR3 extends over 14 amino acids.

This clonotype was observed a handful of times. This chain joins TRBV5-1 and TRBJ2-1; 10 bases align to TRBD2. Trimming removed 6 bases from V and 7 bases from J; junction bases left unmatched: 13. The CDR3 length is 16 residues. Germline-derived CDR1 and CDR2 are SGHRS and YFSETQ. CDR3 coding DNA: TGCGCCAGCAAACCCAGGACTAGCGGTTACCCTAATGAGCAGTTCTTC. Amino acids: CASKPRTSGYPNEQFF.

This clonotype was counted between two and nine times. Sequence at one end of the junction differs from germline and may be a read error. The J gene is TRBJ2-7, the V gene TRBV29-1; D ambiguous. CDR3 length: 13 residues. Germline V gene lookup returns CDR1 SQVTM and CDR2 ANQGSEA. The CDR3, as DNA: TGCAGCGTTTACGTCGGACGGTCCTACAAGCAGTACTTC. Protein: CSVYVGRSYKQYF.

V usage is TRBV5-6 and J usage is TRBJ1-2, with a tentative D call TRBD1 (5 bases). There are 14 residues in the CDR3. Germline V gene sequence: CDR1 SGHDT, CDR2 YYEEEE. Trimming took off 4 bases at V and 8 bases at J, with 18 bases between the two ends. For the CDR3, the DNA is TGTGCCAGCAGCCTAGGAGACAGCCTATGGGGCTACACCTTC. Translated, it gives CASSLGDSLWGYTF.

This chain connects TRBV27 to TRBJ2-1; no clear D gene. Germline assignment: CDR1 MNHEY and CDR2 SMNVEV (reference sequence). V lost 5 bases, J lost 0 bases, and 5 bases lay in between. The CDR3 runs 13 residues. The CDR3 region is CASSRRSYNEQFF. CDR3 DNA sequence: TGTGCCAGCAGTCGCCGCTCCTACAATGAGCAGTTCTTC.

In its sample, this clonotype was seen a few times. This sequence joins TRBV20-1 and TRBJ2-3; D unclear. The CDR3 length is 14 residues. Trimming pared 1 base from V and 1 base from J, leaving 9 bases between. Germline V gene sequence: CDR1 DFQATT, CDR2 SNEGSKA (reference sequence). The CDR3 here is CSARVFIGTDTQYF. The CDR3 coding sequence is TGCAGTGCTAGAGTGTTTATTGGCACAGATACGCAGTATTTT.

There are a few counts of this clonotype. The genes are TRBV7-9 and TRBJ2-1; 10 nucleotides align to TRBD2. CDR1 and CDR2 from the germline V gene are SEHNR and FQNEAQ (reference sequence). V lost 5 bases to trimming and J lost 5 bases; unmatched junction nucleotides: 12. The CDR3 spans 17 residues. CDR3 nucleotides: TGTGCCAGCAGCGCCCACCCAACTAGCGGGGTAGACAATGAGCAGTTCTTC. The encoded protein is CASSAHPTSGVDNEQFF.

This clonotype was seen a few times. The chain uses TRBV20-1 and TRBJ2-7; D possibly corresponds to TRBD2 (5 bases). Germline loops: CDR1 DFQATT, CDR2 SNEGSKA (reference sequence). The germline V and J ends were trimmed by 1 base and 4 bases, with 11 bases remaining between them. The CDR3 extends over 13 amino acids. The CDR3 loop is CSARAGLGYEQYF. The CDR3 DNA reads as TGCAGTGCTAGAGCTGGACTGGGATACGAGCAGTACTTC.

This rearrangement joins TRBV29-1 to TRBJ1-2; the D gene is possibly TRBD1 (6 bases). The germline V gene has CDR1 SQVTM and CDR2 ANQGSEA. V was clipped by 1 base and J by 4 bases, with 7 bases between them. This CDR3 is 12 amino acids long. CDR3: CSVEVRGYGYTF. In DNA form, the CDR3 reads TGCAGCGTTGAAGTCAGGGGCTATGGCTACACCTTC.

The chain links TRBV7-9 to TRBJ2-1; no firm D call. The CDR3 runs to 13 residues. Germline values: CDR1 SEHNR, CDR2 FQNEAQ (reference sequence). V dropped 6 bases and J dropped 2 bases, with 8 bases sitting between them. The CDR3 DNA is TGTGCCAGCAGGTATGGAGCCTACAATGAGCAGTTCTTC. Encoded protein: CASRYGAYNEQFF. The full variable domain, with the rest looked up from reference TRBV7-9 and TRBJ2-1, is DTGVSQNPRHKITKRGQNVTFRCDPISEHNRLYWYRQTLGQGPEFLTYFQNEAQLEKSRLLSDRFSAERPKGSFSTLEIQRTEQGDSAMYLCASRYGAYNEQFFGPGTRLTVL.

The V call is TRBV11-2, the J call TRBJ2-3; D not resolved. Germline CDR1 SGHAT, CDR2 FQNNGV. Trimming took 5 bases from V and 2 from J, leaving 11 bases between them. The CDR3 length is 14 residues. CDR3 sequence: CASSPLQPTDTQYF. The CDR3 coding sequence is TGTGCCAGCAGCCCGCTTCAACCCACAGATACGCAGTATTTT.

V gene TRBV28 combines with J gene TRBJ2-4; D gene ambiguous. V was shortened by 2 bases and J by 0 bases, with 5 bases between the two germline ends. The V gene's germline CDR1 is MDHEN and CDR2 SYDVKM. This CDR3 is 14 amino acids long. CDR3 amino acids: CASSLRAAKNIQYF. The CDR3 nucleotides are TGTGCCAGCAGTTTAAGGGCAGCCAAAAACATTCAGTACTTC. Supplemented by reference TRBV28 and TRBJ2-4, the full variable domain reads DVKVTQSSRYLVKRTGEKVFLECVQDMDHENMFWYRQDPGLGLRLIYFSYDVKMKEKGDIPEGYSVSREKKERFSLILESASTNQTSMYLCASSLRAAKNIQYFGAGTRLSVL.